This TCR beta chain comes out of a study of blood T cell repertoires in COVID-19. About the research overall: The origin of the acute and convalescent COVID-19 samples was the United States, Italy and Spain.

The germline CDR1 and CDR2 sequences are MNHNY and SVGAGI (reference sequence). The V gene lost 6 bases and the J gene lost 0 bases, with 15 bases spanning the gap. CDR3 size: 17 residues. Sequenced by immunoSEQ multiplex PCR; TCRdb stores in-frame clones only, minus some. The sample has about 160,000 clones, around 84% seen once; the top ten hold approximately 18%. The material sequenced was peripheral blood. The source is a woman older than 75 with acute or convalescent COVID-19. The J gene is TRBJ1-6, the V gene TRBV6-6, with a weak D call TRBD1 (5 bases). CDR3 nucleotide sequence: TGTGCCAGCAGACGAACCAGGGAAAGCTCCTATAATTCACCCCTCCACTTT. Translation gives CASRRTRESSYNSPLHF.